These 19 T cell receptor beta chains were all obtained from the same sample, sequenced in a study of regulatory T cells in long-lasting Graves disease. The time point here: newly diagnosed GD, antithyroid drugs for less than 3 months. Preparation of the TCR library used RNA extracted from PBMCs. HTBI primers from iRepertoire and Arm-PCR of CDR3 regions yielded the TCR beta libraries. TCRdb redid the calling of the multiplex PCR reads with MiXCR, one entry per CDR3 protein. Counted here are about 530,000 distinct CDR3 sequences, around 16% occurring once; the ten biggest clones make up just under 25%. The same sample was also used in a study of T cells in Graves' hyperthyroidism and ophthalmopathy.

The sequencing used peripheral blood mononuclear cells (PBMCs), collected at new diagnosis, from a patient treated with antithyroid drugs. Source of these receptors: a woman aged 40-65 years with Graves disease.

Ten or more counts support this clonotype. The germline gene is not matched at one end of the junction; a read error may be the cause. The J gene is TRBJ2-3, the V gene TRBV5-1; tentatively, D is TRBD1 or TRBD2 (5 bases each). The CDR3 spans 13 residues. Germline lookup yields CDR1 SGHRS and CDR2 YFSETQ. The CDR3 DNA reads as TGTGCCAGCAGCTTGGGGGAATCGGATACGCAGTATTTT. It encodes CASSLGESDTQYF.

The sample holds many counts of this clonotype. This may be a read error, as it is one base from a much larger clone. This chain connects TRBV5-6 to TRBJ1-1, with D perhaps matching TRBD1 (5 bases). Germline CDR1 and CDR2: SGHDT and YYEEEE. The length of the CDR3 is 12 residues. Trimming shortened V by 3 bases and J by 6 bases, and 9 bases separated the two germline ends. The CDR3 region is CASSWGDAEAFF. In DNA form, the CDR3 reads TGTGCCAGCAGCTGGGGGGACGCTGAAGCTTTCTTT. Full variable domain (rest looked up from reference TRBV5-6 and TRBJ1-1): DAGVTQSPTHLIKTRGQQVTLRCSPKSGHDTVSWYQQALGQGPQFIFQYYEEEERQRGNFPDRFSGHQFPNYSSELNVNALLLGDSALYLCASSWGDAEAFFGQGTRLTVV.

The CDR3, as DNA: TGTGCCAGCAGTGAGACAGGGAGAAATGAAAAACTGTTTTTT. Protein: CASSETGRNEKLFF. This chain joins TRBV6-4 and TRBJ1-4; 7 nucleotides match TRBD1. Looked up from germline, CDR1 is MRHNA and CDR2 is SNTAGT. This CDR3 has 14 amino acids. The ends lost 3 bases at V and 5 bases at J; junction bases unmatched: 3.

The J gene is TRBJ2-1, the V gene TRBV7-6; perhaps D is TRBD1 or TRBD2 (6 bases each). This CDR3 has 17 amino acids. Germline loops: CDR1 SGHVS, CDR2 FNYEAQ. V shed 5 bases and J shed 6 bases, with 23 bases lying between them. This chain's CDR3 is CASSPSSRGAVSNEQFF. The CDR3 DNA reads TGTGCCAGCAGCCCTAGTTCGAGGGGGGCCGTGTCCAATGAGCAGTTCTTC.

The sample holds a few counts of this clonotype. The CDR3: CSVGPGGGYEQYF. The DNA for the CDR3 is TGCAGCGTTGGCCCAGGGGGCGGTTACGAGCAGTACTTC. This chain joins TRBV29-1 and TRBJ2-7; 8 bases match TRBD1. The V and J ends lost 4 bases and 4 bases, in that order; junction bases with no gene match: 6. The CDR3 is 13 residues long. From germline, CDR1 is SQVTM and CDR2 ANQGSEA.

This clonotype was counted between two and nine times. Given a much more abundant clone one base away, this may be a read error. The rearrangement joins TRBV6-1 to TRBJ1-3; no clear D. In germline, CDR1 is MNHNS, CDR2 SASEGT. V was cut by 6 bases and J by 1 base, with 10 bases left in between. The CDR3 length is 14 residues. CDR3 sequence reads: CASSPTLSGNTIYF. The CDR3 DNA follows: TGTGCCAGCAGCCCGACACTATCTGGAAACACCATATATTTT.

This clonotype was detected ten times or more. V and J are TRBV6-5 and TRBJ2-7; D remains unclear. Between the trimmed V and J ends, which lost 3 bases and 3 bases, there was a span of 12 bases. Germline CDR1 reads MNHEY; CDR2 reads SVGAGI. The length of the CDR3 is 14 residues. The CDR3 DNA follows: TGTGCCAGCAGTTATCTCGACGGCTACTACGAGCAGTACTTC. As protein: CASSYLDGYYEQYF.

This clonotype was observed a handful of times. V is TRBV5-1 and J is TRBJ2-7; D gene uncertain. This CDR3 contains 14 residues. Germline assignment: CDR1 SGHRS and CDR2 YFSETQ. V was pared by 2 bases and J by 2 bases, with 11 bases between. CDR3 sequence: CASSFDFATYEQYF. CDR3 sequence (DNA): TGCGCCAGCAGCTTCGACTTTGCTACCTACGAGCAGTACTTC.

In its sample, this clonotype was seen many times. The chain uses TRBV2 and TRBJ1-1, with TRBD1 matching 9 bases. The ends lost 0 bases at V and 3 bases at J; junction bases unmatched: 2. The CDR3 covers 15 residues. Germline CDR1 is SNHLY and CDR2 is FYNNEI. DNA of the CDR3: TGTGCCAGCAGTGAAGCCTGGACAGGGGACACTGAAGCTTTCTTT. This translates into CASSEAWTGDTEAFF.

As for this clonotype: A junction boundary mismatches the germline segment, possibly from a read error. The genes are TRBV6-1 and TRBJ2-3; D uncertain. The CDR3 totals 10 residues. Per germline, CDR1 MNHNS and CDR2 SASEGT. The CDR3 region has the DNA TGTCCCAGGCCCTGGAATACGCAGTATTTT. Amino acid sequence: CPRPWNTQYF.

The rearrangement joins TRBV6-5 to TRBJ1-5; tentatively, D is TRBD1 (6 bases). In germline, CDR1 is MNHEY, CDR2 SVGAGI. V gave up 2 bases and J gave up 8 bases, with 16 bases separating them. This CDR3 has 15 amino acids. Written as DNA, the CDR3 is TGTGCCAGCAGTTACGGCCGGGGGGCTCAAGAGCCCCAGCATTTT. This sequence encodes CASSYGRGAQEPQHF.

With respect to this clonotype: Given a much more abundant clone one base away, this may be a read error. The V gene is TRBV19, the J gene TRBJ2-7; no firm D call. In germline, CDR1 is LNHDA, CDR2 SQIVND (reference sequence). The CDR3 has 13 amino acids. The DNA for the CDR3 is TGTGCCAGTAGTCGTCGCCTTACGGGTGAGCAGCACTTC. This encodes CASSRRLTGEQHF.

The CDR3 region has the DNA TGTGCCAGCATCCTCCTGGAAAATAGCAATCAGCCCCAGCATTTT. Translation gives CASILLENSNQPQHF. The chain is built from TRBV6-2 or TRBV6-3 and TRBJ1-5; D not resolved. The CDR3 loop spans 15 amino acids. Trimming left V 7 bases short and J 0 bases short, with 13 bases between. The germline V gene has CDR1 MNHEY and CDR2 SVGEGT.

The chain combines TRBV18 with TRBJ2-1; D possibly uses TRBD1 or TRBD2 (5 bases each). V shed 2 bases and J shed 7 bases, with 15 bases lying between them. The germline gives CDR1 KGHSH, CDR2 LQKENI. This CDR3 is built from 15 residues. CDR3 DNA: TGTGCCAGCTCACCAAGCAGGGTGAGAGGGAATGAGCAGTTCTTC. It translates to CASSPSRVRGNEQFF.

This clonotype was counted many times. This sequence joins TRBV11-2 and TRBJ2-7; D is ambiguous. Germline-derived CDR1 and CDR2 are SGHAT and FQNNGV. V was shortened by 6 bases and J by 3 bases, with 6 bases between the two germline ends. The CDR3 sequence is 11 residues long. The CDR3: CASSWSYEQYF. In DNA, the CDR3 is TGTGCCAGCAGTTGGAGCTACGAGCAGTACTTC.

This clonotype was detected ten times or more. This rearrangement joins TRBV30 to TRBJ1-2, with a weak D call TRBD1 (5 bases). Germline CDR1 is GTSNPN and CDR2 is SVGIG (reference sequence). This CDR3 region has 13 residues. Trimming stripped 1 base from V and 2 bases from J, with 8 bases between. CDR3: CAWSEGRNYGYTF. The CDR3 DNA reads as TGTGCCTGGAGTGAGGGGCGAAACTATGGCTACACCTTC.

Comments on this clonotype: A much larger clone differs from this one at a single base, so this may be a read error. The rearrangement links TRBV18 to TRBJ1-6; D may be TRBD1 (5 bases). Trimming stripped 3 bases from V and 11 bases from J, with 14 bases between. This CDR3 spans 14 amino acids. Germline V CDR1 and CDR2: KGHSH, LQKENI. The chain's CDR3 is CASSPGLVDTPLHF. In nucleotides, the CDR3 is TGTGCCAGCTCACCGGGGCTTGTGGATACACCCCTCCACTTT.

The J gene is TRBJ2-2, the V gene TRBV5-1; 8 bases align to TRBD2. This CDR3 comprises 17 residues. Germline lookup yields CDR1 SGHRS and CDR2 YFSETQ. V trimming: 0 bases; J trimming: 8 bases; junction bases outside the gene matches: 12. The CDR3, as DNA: TGCGCCAGCAGCTTGGAGTCTGCGGGGGGAGACGCGGGGGAGCTGTTTTTT. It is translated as CASSLESAGGDAGELFF. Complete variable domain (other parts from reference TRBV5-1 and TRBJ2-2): KAGVTQTPRYLIKTRGQQVTLSCSPISGHRSVSWYQQTPGQGLQFLFEYFSETQRNKGNFPGRFSGRQFSNSRSEMNVSTLELGDSALYLCASSLESAGGDAGELFFGEGSRLTVL.

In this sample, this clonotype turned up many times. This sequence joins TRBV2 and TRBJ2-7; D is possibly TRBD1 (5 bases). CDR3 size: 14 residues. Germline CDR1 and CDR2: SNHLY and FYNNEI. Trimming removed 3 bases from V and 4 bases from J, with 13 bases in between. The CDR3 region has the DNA TGTGCCAGCAGTGAGACAGCCTCTCGATACGAGCAGTACTTC. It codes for CASSETASRYEQYF.